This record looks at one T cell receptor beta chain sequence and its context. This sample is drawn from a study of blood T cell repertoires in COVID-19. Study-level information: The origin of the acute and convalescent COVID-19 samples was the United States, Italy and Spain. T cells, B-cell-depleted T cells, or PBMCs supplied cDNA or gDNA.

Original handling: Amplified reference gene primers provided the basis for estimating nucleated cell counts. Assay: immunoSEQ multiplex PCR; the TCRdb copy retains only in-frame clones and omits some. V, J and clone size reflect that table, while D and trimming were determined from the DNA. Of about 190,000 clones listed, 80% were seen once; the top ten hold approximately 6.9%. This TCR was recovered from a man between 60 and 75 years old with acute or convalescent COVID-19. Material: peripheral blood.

The CDR3 loop is CASSSGQLMNTEAFF. The CDR3 nucleotides are TGTGCCAGCAGCTCTGGACAGCTAATGAACACTGAAGCTTTCTTT. V and J are TRBV7-8 and TRBJ1-1, with D tentatively TRBD1 (6 bases). With 4 bases removed from V and 0 bases from J, the gap between germline ends came to 12 bases. The CDR3 spans 15 residues. Per the germline V gene, CDR1 is SGHVS and CDR2 is FQNEAQ.